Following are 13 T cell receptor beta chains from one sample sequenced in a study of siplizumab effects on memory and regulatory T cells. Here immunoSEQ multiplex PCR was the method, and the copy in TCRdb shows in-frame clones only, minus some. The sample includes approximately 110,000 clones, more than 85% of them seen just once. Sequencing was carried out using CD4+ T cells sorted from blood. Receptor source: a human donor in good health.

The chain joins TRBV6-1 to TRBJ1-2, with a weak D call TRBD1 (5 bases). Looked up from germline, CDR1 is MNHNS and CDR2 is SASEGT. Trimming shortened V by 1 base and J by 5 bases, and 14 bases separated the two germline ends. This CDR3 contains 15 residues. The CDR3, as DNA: TGTGCCAGCAGTGAAGTTACCAGGGAAGGGTATGGCTACACCTTC. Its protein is CASSEVTREGYGYTF.

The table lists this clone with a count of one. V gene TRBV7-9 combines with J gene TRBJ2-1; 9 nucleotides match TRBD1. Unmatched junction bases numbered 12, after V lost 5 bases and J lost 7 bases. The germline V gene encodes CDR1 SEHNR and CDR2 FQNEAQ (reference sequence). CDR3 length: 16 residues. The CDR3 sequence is CASSARTGALMNEQFF. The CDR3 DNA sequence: TGTGCCAGCAGCGCACGGACAGGGGCATTAATGAATGAGCAGTTCTTC. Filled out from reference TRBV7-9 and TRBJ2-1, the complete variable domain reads DTGVSQNPRHKITKRGQNVTFRCDPISEHNRLYWYRQTLGQGPEFLTYFQNEAQLEKSRLLSDRFSAERPKGSFSTLEIQRTEQGDSAMYLCASSARTGALMNEQFFGPGTRLTVL.

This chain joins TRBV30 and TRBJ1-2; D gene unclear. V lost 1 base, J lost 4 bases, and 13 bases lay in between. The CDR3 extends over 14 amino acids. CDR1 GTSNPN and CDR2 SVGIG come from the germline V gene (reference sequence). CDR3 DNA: TGTGCCTGGAGTGCCACGATCCCCAGCTATGGCTACACCTTC. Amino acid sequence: CAWSATIPSYGYTF.

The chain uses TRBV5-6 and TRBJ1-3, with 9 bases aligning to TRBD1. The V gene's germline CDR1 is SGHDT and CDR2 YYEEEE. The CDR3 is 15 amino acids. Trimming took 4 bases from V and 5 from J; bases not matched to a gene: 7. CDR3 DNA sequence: TGTGCCAGCAGCACCGGACAGGGGTTTCGAAACACCATATATTTT. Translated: CASSTGQGFRNTIYF.

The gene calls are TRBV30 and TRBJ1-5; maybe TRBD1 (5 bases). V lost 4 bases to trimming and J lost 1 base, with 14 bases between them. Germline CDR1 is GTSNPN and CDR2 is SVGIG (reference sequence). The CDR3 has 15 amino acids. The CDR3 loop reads CAWNQGLTSNQPQHF. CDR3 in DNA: TGTGCCTGGAATCAGGGTTTAACGAGCAATCAGCCCCAGCATTTT. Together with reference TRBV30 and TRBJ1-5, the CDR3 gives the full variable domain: SQTIHQWPATLVQPVGSPLSLECTVEGTSNPNLYWYRQAAGRGLQLLFYSVGIGQISSEVPQNLSASRPQDRQFILSSKKLLLSDSGFYLCAWNQGLTSNQPQHFGDGTRLSIL.

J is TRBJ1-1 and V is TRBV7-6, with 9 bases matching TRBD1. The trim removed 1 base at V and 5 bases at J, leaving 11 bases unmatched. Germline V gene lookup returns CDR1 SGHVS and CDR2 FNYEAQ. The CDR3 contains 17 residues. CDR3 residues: CASSLGGRGQGGTEAFF. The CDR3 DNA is TGTGCCAGCAGCTTAGGAGGAAGGGGACAGGGAGGGACTGAAGCTTTCTTT.

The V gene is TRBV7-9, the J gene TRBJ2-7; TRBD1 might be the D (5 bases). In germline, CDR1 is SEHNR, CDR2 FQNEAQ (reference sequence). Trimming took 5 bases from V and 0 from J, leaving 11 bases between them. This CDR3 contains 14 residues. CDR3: CASSADTASYEQYF. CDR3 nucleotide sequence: TGTGCCAGCAGCGCGGACACGGCCTCCTACGAGCAGTACTTC.

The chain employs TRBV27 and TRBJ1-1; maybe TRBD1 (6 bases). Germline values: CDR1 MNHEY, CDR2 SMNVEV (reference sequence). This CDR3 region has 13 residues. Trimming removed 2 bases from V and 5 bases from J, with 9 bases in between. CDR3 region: CASSLRGGTEAFF. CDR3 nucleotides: TGTGCCAGCAGTTTAAGGGGGGGTACTGAAGCTTTCTTT.

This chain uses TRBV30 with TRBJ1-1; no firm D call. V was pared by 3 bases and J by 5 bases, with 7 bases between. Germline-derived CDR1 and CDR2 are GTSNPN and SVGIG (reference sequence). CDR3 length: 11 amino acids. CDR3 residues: CAWSKTTEAFF. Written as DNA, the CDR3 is TGTGCCTGGAGCAAAACGACTGAAGCTTTCTTT.

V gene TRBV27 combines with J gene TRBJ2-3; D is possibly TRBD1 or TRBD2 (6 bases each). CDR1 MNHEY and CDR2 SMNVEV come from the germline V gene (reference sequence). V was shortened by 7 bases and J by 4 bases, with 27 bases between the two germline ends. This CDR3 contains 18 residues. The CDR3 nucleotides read TGTGCCAGCACCCCGAAGCCCCCCGGGACACGGGAGCCAGATACGCAGTATTTT. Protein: CASTPKPPGTREPDTQYF.

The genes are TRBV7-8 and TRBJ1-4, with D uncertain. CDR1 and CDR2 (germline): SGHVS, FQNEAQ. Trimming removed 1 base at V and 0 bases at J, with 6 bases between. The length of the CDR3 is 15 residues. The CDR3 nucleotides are TGTGCCAGCAGCTTAGTCCCCGCAACTAATGAAAAACTGTTTTTT. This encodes CASSLVPATNEKLFF.

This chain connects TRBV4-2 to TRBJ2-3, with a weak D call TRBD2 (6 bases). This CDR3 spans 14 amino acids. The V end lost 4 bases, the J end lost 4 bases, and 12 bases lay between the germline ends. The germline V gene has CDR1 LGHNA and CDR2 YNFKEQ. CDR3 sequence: CASSLGGEADTQYF. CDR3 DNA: TGTGCCAGCAGCCTGGGGGGAGAGGCAGATACGCAGTATTTT.

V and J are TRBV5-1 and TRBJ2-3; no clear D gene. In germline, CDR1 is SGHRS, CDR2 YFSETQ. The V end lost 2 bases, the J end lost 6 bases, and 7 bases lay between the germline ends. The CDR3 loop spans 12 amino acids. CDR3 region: CASSFSMDTQYF. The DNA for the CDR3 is TGCGCCAGCAGCTTCAGTATGGATACGCAGTATTTT.